Below, 17 T cell receptor beta chains from the same sample are listed, as sequenced in a study of PD-1 blockade in mismatch repair-deficient tumors. The protocol was immunoSEQ multiplex PCR, while the TCRdb copy is restricted to in-frame clones and leaves out a portion. This sample has tens of thousands of clones; 78% occur once, and the top ten carry 2.5% to 4%. The material sequenced was peripheral blood, taken 4 weeks after starting pembrolizumab. These receptors all come from an adult with mismatch repair-deficient cancer.

The V gene is TRBV10-2, the J gene TRBJ1-5; D gene ambiguous. Germline lookup yields CDR1 WSHSY and CDR2 SAAADI. Trimming shortened V by 6 bases and J by 0 bases, and 15 bases separated the two germline ends. The CDR3 is 16 amino acids. The CDR3 coding sequence is TGCGCCAGCAGCCCTTACGGGAGATATAGCAATCAGCCCCAGCATTTT. Its translation is CASSPYGRYSNQPQHF.

This sequence joins TRBV5-4 and TRBJ2-3; a possible D gene is TRBD1 (6 bases). The CDR3 has 15 residues. Trimming took 4 bases from V and 2 from J, leaving 14 bases between them. CDR1 is SGHNT, CDR2 YYREEE, per germline (reference sequence). The CDR3 coding sequence is TGTGCCAGCAGCAACAAACGGGACAACACAGATACGCAGTATTTT. It yields the protein CASSNKRDNTDTQYF.

The chain joins TRBV19 to TRBJ2-2; perhaps TRBD1 as D (6 bases). The CDR3 runs 16 residues. V was trimmed by 4 bases and J by 3 bases, leaving 15 bases between them. Per germline, CDR1 LNHDA and CDR2 SQIVND (reference sequence). This CDR3 is CASSNFGGFDTGELFF. The CDR3 bases are TGTGCCAGTAGTAATTTTGGGGGCTTTGACACCGGGGAGCTGTTTTTT.

This rearrangement joins TRBV4-2 to TRBJ2-3; D remains unclear. The CDR3 is made up of 13 amino acids. Trimming left V 0 bases short and J 4 bases short, with 5 bases between. The V gene's germline CDR1 is LGHNA and CDR2 YNFKEQ. As DNA, the CDR3 is TGTGCCAGCAGCCAAGATCAAGCAGATACGCAGTATTTT. It translates to CASSQDQADTQYF.

There are a few counts of this clone. The rearrangement uses TRBV27 and TRBJ1-5, with 9 bases identical to TRBD1. The CDR3 loop spans 19 amino acids. The ends lost 1 base at V and 2 bases at J; junction bases unmatched: 12. Per germline, CDR1 MNHEY and CDR2 SMNVEV (reference sequence). The CDR3 sequence is CASSLLAGTGYGRNQPQHF. As DNA, the CDR3 is TGTGCCAGCAGTTTATTGGCCGGGACAGGGTATGGTCGCAATCAGCCCCAGCATTTT.

The rearrangement joins TRBV27 to TRBJ2-3; D unclear. Germline V gene sequence: CDR1 MNHEY, CDR2 SMNVEV (reference sequence). V lost 1 base and J 0 bases, leaving 11 bases between the germline ends. The CDR3 has 16 amino acids. In DNA, the CDR3 is TGTGCCAGCAGTTTATTCTTCGGTTCTAGCACAGATACGCAGTATTTT. As protein: CASSLFFGSSTDTQYF.

CDR3 DNA: TGTGCCAGCAGTTTCACTGGAGCGAATTACGAGCAGTACTTC. Its protein is CASSFTGANYEQYF. The chain is built from TRBV27 and TRBJ2-7; no clear D. Deletions cut 3 bases from V and 4 bases from J, with 13 bases between. In germline, CDR1 is MNHEY, CDR2 SMNVEV (reference sequence). The CDR3 contains 14 residues.

The rearrangement uses TRBV19 and TRBJ1-1, with a tentative D call TRBD1 (6 bases). The germline V gene has CDR1 LNHDA and CDR2 SQIVND (reference sequence). Trimming took off 4 bases at V and 4 bases at J, with 10 bases between the two ends. The CDR3 totals 13 residues. For the CDR3, the DNA is TGTGCCAGTAGTAGAACAGGGTCCACTGAAGCTTTCTTT. This encodes CASSRTGSTEAFF.

This chain joins TRBV9 and TRBJ2-3; 7 bases are a match to TRBD1. Germline CDR1 and CDR2: SGDLS and YYNGEE. After removal of 4 bases from V and 1 base from J, the junction contained 9 bases not matched to a gene. The CDR3 has 16 residues. The CDR3 sequence: CASSPEGGVGTDTQYF. In DNA form, the CDR3 reads TGTGCCAGCAGCCCCGAAGGGGGCGTAGGCACAGATACGCAGTATTTT.

The genes are TRBV21-1 and TRBJ1-2. TRBV21-1 is flagged as a pseudogene. This CDR3 contains 16 residues. Here the CDR3 reads CASSINPGPRRYGYTF. The DNA for the CDR3 is TGTGCCAGCAGCATTAACCCGGGCCCGAGACGATATGGCTACACCTTC.

A few counts support this clone. The chain uses TRBV2 and TRBJ2-7; no clear D gene. CDR1 is SNHLY and CDR2 is FYNNEI in the germline V gene. CDR3 length: 11 amino acids. V was clipped by 4 bases and J by 8 bases, with 9 bases between them. The CDR3 coding sequence is TGTGCCAGCAGTGTCCAAAGCAAGCAGTACTTC. As protein: CASSVQSKQYF.

This clone has more than one count but fewer than ten. V is TRBV4-1 and J is TRBJ2-7; unclear D gene. The CDR3 extends over 13 amino acids. Germline V gives CDR1 MGHRA, CDR2 YSYEKL. Deletions cut 1 base from V and 3 bases from J, with 7 bases between. The CDR3 DNA reads as TGCGCCAGCAGCCAAGGGAATCTCTACGAGCAGTACTTC. This translates into CASSQGNLYEQYF.

The V call is TRBV10-3, the J call TRBJ2-7, with TRBD2 as a possible D gene (6 bases). Trimming stripped 0 bases from V and 3 bases from J, with 18 bases between. This CDR3 region has 17 residues. Per germline, CDR1 ENHRY and CDR2 SYGVKD. The CDR3 nucleotides are TGTGCCATCAGTGAGTCGGGACTTCGGGATAGAGGCTACGAGCAGTACTTC. Protein: CAISESGLRDRGYEQYF.

CDR3 sequence reads: CASSAREGVNHEQYF. The CDR3, as DNA: TGTGCCAGCAGTGCCAGGGAGGGGGTTAACCACGAGCAGTACTTC. The rearrangement links TRBV6-6 to TRBJ2-7; D perhaps matches TRBD2 (7 bases). The CDR3 covers 15 residues. With 5 bases removed from V and 5 bases from J, the gap between germline ends came to 19 bases. Germline values: CDR1 MNHNY, CDR2 SVGAGI (reference sequence).

The chain has TRBV5-4 and TRBJ1-1; 10 nucleotides match TRBD1. The CDR3 runs to 17 residues. V dropped 4 bases and J dropped 4; count of bases not matched to a gene: 13. Germline CDR1 SGHNT, CDR2 YYREEE (reference sequence). The DNA of the CDR3 is TGTGCCAGCAGCGCCGGGACAGGGGATAGATGGTCCACTGAAGCTTTCTTT. It encodes CASSAGTGDRWSTEAFF. The full variable domain, its missing parts supplied by reference TRBV5-4 and TRBJ1-1, is ETGVTQSPTHLIKTRGQQVTLRCSSQSGHNTVSWYQQALGQGPQFIFQYYREEENGRGNFPPRFSGLQFPNYSSELNVNALELDDSALYLCASSAGTGDRWSTEAFFGQGTRLTVV.

The chain joins TRBV7-6 to TRBJ2-1; 11 nucleotides align to TRBD2. Trimming took 5 bases from V and 9 from J; bases not matched to a gene: 3. Germline-derived CDR1 and CDR2 are SGHVS and FNYEAQ. The CDR3 has 13 residues. The CDR3 coding sequence is TGTGCCAGCAGCAATAGCGGGAGGGGTGAGCAGTTCTTC. Translation gives CASSNSGRGEQFF.

The rearrangement uses TRBV7-2 and TRBJ2-1; TRBD2 agrees at 8 bases. This CDR3 region has 13 residues. The V gene's germline CDR1 is SGHTA and CDR2 FQGNSA. The trim removed 5 bases at V and 9 bases at J, leaving 6 bases unmatched. CDR3 sequence reads: CASSVWTSSEQFF. The CDR3 DNA reads TGTGCCAGCAGCGTGTGGACTAGCAGTGAGCAGTTCTTC.